This T cell receptor (beta chain) was profiled in a study of T-cell reconstitution after alpha-beta-depleted transplantation in children. This clonotype occurred a few times. Preparation of the TCRbeta library used unique molecular identifiers. In TCRdb, the PCR reads were re-called with MiXCR into one record per CDR3 protein. The sample consists of about 610,000 distinct CDR3 sequences, over 9.5% of them appearing once. Per the germline V gene, CDR1 is MRHNA and CDR2 is SNTAGT. Trimming cost V 7 bases and J 0 bases, with 22 bases left between them. The CDR3 runs to 18 residues. The sequences come from PBMCs from the stem cell graft donor, collected from the stem cell graft. The origin of this receptor is a human donor who donated a stem cell graft to a child with acute myeloid leukemia. V usage is TRBV6-4 and J usage is TRBJ2-4, with D possibly TRBD2 on 5 matching bases. The CDR3 DNA is TGTGCCAGCAAACTGAATCCGCGGGCAGCGGTAGCCAAAAACATTCAGTACTTC. Translated: CASKLNPRAAVAKNIQYF.